The rows below give T cell receptor beta chains drawn from one sample of a study of blood T cell repertoires in COVID-19. Profiling relied on immunoSEQ multiplex PCR, and the TCRdb table lists in-frame clones only, not all of them. The table lists about 130,000 clones, 92% of them singletons. The specimen sequenced was peripheral blood. The receptors shown here come from a man aged 45-65 years with COVID-19, enrolled during active disease. The conserved cysteine and the conserved F or W are not part of the CDR3 here.

TRBV11-2	TRBJ1-6	ASSLDGLPNSPLH
TRBV2	TRBJ2-3	ASSERTSGPSWSTDTQY
TRBV3-1/TRBV3-2	TRBJ2-3	ASSQVLPYTDTQY
TRBV5-6	TRBJ2-7	ASSLGQGIYEQY
TRBV14	TRBJ1-1	ASISGQFEAF
TRBV14	TRBJ1-2	ASSAGTGIQGYT
TRBV13	TRBJ2-7	ASSPQAGAYEQY
TRBV28	TRBJ2-7	ASSSGQGDEQY
TRBV6-6	TRBJ2-1	ASTRGLAADNEQF
TRBV5-4	TRBJ2-7	ASSLRLAPYEQY
TRBV18	TRBJ2-1	ASSGGLAEGNEQF
TRBV7-9	TRBJ2-1	ASSPGGLNNEQF
TRBV7-8	TRBJ1-2	ASSLVTGVNYGYT
TRBV7-7	TRBJ2-3	ASSLTSQGTDTQY
TRBV19	TRBJ1-5	ASRRHRDDQPQH
TRBV3-1/TRBV3-2	TRBJ1-3	ASSQDPGSGNTIY
TRBV6-5	TRBJ1-6	ASRLGRGSPLH
TRBV10-3	TRBJ2-7	AISPDYRGSEQY
TRBV25-1	TRBJ1-2	ASSEYNRPGGYT
TRBV19	TRBJ1-2	ASSSSGGGYT
TRBV5-1	TRBJ2-1	ASSLAPGTGYNEQF
TRBV4-3	TRBJ2-1	ASSQEWTGAHNEQF
TRBV10-3	TRBJ1-5	AISPGQINQPQH
TRBV5-1	TRBJ2-7	ASSLRGTVYEQY
TRBV10-3	TRBJ2-1	AISERTSGSYNEQF
TRBV15	TRBJ2-1	ATSRIAGAAYNEQF
TRBV27	TRBJ1-4	ASSLFGEGKKLF
TRBV5-6	TRBJ1-5	ASSLTGSNQPQH
TRBV2	TRBJ1-6	ASSERRSHNSPLH
TRBV19	TRBJ1-3	ASSHGQGGSGNTIY
TRBV27	TRBJ2-1	ASGLYGENKNEQF
TRBV27	TRBJ1-2	ASSFPGGGYT
TRBV9	TRBJ2-3	AGGQISGRRTDTQY